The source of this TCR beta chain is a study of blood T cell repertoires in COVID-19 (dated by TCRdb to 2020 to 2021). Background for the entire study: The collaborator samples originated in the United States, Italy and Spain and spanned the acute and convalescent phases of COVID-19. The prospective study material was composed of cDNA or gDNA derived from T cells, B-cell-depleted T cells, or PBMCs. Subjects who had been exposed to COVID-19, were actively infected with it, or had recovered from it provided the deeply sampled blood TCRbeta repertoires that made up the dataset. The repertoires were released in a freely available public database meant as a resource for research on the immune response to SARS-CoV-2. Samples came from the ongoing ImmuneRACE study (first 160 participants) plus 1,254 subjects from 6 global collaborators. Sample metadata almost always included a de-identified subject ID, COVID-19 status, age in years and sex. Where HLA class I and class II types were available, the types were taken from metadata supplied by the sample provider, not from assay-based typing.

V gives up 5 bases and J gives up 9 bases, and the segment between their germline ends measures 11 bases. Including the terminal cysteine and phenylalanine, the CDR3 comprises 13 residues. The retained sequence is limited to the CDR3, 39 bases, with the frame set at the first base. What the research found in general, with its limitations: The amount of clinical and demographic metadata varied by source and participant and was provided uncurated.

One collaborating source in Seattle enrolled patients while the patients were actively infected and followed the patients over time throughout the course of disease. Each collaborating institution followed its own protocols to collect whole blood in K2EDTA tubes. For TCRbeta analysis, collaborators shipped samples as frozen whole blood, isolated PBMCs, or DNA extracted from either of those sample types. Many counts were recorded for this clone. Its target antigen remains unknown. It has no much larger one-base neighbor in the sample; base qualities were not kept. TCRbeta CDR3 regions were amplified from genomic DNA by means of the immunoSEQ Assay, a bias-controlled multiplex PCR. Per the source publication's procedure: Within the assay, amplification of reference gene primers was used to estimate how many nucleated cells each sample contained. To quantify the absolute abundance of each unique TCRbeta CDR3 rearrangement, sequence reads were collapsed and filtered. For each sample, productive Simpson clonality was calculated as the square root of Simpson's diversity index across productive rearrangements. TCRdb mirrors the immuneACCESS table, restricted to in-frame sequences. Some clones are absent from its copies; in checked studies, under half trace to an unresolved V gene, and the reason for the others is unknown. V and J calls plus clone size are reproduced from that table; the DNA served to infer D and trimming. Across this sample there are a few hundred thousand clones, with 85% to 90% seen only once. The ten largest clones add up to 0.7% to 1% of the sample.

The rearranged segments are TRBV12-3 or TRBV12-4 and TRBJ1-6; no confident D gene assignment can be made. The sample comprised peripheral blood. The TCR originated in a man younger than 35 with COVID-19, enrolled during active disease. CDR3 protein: CASSPYGRSPLHF. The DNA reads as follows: TGTGCCAGCAGTCCCTACGGTCGTTCACCCCTCCACTTT.